This section outlines one T cell receptor beta chain sequence together with its context. This sample was included in a study of blood T cell repertoires in COVID-19. Study information: Acute and convalescent COVID-19 samples came from the United States, Italy and Spain. The cDNA or gDNA used as material had been derived from T cells, B-cell-depleted T cells, or PBMCs.

Only in-frame clones appear in the TCRdb table, and some are missing; sequencing was by immunoSEQ multiplex PCR. The data show over 40,000 clones, with around 88% seen just once and about 14% held by the top ten. Sequences were obtained from peripheral blood. This receptor was obtained from a human donor in a cohort sampled during active COVID-19.

CDR3 residues: CASRQRGQTTAGTQYF. For the CDR3, the DNA is TGTGCCAGCAGACAGCGGGGACAAACAACGGCCGGGACCCAGTACTTC. This chain joins TRBV7-2 and TRBJ2-5; D may be TRBD2 (7 bases). The CDR3 length is 16 residues. V lost 6 bases to trimming and J lost 7 bases, with 24 bases between them. CDR1 SGHTA and CDR2 FQGNSA come from the germline V gene.